Shown below are 13 T cell receptor beta chains from a single sample sequenced in a study of follicular helper T cells after annual influenza vaccination. The time point is: 2015-2016 season, 7 days after influenza vaccination. This table comes from immunoSEQ multiplex PCR, and its TCRdb copy is limited to in-frame clones, with some not included. The sample lists around 7,300 clones, roughly four fifths occurring once. The sequencing used CXCR5- memory CD4+ T cells sorted from blood, collected 7 days after influenza vaccination. These receptors were collected from an adult who received the influenza vaccine.

The V gene is TRBV6-5, the J gene TRBJ2-2, with D perhaps TRBD1 (5 bases). The ends were cut back, 5 bases at V and 7 bases at J, with 11 bases in the middle. This CDR3 has 13 residues. The germline V gene encodes CDR1 MNHEY and CDR2 SVGAGI. In nucleotides, the CDR3 is TGTGCCAGCAGTATAAGGGGTAACGGGGAGCTGTTTTTT. Protein product: CASSIRGNGELFF.

This clone has a handful of counts. The rearrangement joins TRBV5-1 to TRBJ2-7; D is tentatively TRBD1 or TRBD2 (6 bases each). Germline lookup yields CDR1 SGHRS and CDR2 YFSETQ. The CDR3 covers 14 residues. V lost 4 bases to trimming and J lost 5 bases, with 16 bases between them. The DNA of the CDR3 is TGCGCCAGCAGCCCCATCGGGGGCGTAAACGAGCAGTACTTC. Encoded protein: CASSPIGGVNEQYF.

The V gene is TRBV28, the J gene TRBJ2-1; 8 positions match TRBD1. The germline V gene has CDR1 MDHEN and CDR2 SYDVKM. V was pared by 9 bases and J by 9 bases, with 16 bases of the junction left unmatched. The CDR3 spans 15 residues. The CDR3 spells CASRTGTGPSGEQFF. The CDR3 coding sequence is TGTGCCAGTAGAACCGGGACAGGTCCATCGGGTGAGCAGTTCTTC.

The CDR3 sequence is CASSFQGANGYTF. CDR3 DNA sequence: TGTGCCAGCAGCTTCCAGGGGGCCAATGGCTACACCTTC. This sequence joins TRBV11-2 and TRBJ1-2; 8 bases are a match to TRBD1. This CDR3 has 13 amino acids. Germline CDR1 reads SGHAT; CDR2 reads FQNNGV. V dropped 3 bases and J dropped 6; count of bases not matched to a gene: 3.

This clone has more than one count but fewer than ten. The chain is built from TRBV9 and TRBJ1-1; no clear D. Per germline, CDR1 SGDLS and CDR2 YYNGEE. This CDR3 contains 13 residues. Trimming took 5 bases from V and 1 from J, leaving 9 bases between them. CDR3 coding DNA: TGTGCCAGCAGACGGACGGAGAACACTGAAGCTTTCTTT. It is translated as CASRRTENTEAFF.

The chain has TRBV7-2 and TRBJ2-5, with D uncertain. The CDR3 consists of 16 residues. Trimming took 5 bases from V and 1 from J, leaving 17 bases between them. Germline values: CDR1 SGHTA, CDR2 FQGNSA. CDR3 nucleotide sequence: TGTGCCAGCAGCCCTTACACGCATTTCTTCCAAGAGACCCAGTACTTC. Translation gives CASSPYTHFFQETQYF.

The CDR3 sequence: CASSDSGTLGNIQYF. CDR3 coding DNA: TGTGCCAGTAGCGACAGCGGGACCTTAGGGAACATTCAGTACTTC. The chain couples TRBV19 to TRBJ2-4; 7 bases are shared with TRBD2. Germline-derived CDR1 and CDR2 are LNHDA and SQIVND (reference sequence). This CDR3 region has 15 residues. J gave up 7 bases and V 6 bases, and 12 bases lay outside the gene matches.

The chain links TRBV7-2 to TRBJ2-1; 13 bases align to TRBD2. Germline assignment: CDR1 SGHTA and CDR2 FQGNSA. Losses at the gene ends were 4 bases for V and 7 bases for J; bases not matched to a gene: 7. CDR3 length equals 16 residues. CDR3 bases: TGTGCCAGCAGCTCCTGGACTAGCGGGAGTGTTAATGAGCAGTTCTTC. Its translation: CASSSWTSGSVNEQFF.

The genes are TRBV5-5 and TRBJ2-1, with 8 bases matching TRBD2. V lost 0 bases and J lost 3; bases outside the gene matches: 2. Per germline, CDR1 SGHKS and CDR2 YYEKEE (reference sequence). This CDR3 spans 15 amino acids. The CDR3 spells CASSLGTSFYNEQFF. DNA of the CDR3: TGTGCCAGCAGCTTGGGGACTAGCTTCTACAATGAGCAGTTCTTC.

V usage is TRBV18 and J usage is TRBJ2-3, with TRBD1 as a possible D gene (6 bases). The V gene's germline CDR1 is KGHSH and CDR2 LQKENI. Trimming removed 3 bases from V and 1 base from J, with 14 bases in between. The CDR3 loop spans 16 amino acids. The CDR3 is CASSPYRVEGTDTQYF. The DNA for the CDR3 is TGTGCCAGCTCACCTTACAGGGTGGAGGGCACAGATACGCAGTATTTT.

The chain uses TRBV2 and TRBJ2-1; perhaps TRBD2 as D (5 bases). CDR3 size: 14 residues. V was trimmed by 7 bases and J by 8 bases, leaving 18 bases between them. From germline, CDR1 is SNHLY and CDR2 FYNNEI. The CDR3 coding sequence is TGTGCCAGCATCAGGACGCGGGTCGGGGATGAGCAGTTCTTC. The encoded protein is CASIRTRVGDEQFF.

The chain employs TRBV19 and TRBJ1-1; no reliable D call. CDR1 and CDR2 (germline): LNHDA, SQIVND (reference sequence). CDR3 size: 13 residues. The V and J ends lost 3 bases and 7 bases respectively, with 12 bases between them. The CDR3 DNA follows: TGTGCCAGTAGTATCGACCGACAAAGTGAAGCTTTCTTT. Its protein product is CASSIDRQSEAFF. Drawing the rest from reference TRBV19 and TRBJ1-1, the complete variable domain is DGGITQSPKYLFRKEGQNVTLSCEQNLNHDAMYWYRQDPGQGLRLIYYSQIVNDFQKGDIAEGYSVSREKKESFPLTVTSAQKNPTAFYLCASSIDRQSEAFFGQGTRLTVV.

The V call is TRBV5-1, the J call TRBJ1-1, with 9 bases aligning to TRBD1. From germline, CDR1 is SGHRS and CDR2 YFSETQ. The CDR3 runs 17 residues. V was pared by 4 bases and J by 3 bases, with 13 bases of the junction left unmatched. CDR3 nucleotides: TGCGCCAGCAGCGCAAAGACAGGGGGGAGCTCGGACACTGAAGCTTTCTTT. Encoded protein: CASSAKTGGSSDTEAFF.